Below, 11 T cell receptor beta chains from the same sample are listed, as sequenced in a study of T-cell reconstitution after alpha-beta-depleted transplantation in children (dated by TCRdb to about 2016). The method behind the library was PCR. These reads were obtained on an Illumina HiSeq 2500. TCR libraries were prepared with molecular barcoding, using unique molecular identifiers to normalize TCRbeta repertoire quantification. In TCRdb, the public reads were trimmed at Q25 with fastp and aligned with MiXCR, with productive beta chains retained. Each entry is one CDR3 protein sequence, shown with its most common DNA and genes. Within this sample are approximately 70,000 distinct CDR3 sequences, with roughly 4.9% of them counted one time only. The ten biggest clones cover approximately 20% of the sample. This sample's treatment or condition label indicates: allogeneic hematopoietic cell transplantation with graft depleted of TCRalphabeta T cells and CD19 B cells.

The starting material was PBMCs, mostly from graft donor cells, obtained 180 days after TCRalphabeta/CD19-depleted stem cell transplant. These TCRs come from a boy under three years old who had a stem cell transplant for acute myeloid leukemia, so the T cells may come from the graft donor.

This clonotype was detected ten times or more. This chain connects TRBV2 to TRBJ2-2; D could derive from TRBD1 or TRBD2 (5 bases each). Germline V gene sequence: CDR1 SNHLY, CDR2 FYNNEI. Trimming took off 6 bases at V and 1 base at J, with 18 bases between the two ends. This CDR3 is built from 17 residues. This CDR3 is CASRGVWSTENTGELFF. The CDR3 nucleotides read TGTGCCAGCAGGGGGGTTTGGAGCACAGAGAACACCGGGGAGCTGTTTTTT.

This clonotype was seen many times. The chain uses TRBV20-1 and TRBJ2-5; TRBD1 aligns across 7 bases. This CDR3 has 18 residues. The germline V gene has CDR1 DFQATT and CDR2 SNEGSKA (reference sequence). After removal of 1 base from V and 4 bases from J, the junction contained 18 bases not matched to a gene. The CDR3 sequence is CSARGTPGQRITGETQYF. The CDR3 coding sequence is TGCAGTGCTAGAGGAACCCCGGGACAGCGGATAACTGGAGAGACCCAGTACTTC.

This clonotype was picked up many times. The chain has TRBV18 and TRBJ2-5; TRBD1 aligns across 9 bases. The CDR3 sequence is 14 residues long. J gave up 4 bases and V 3 bases, and 3 bases lay outside the gene matches. The germline V gene has CDR1 KGHSH and CDR2 LQKENI. This CDR3 is CASSPQDRGETQYF. For the CDR3, the DNA is TGTGCCAGCTCACCGCAGGACAGGGGAGAGACCCAGTACTTC.

The table lists this clonotype with many counts. V gene TRBV12-3 or TRBV12-4 combines with J gene TRBJ1-6, with D unresolved. This CDR3 spans 13 amino acids. The germline V and J ends were trimmed by 4 bases and 13 bases, with 14 bases remaining between them. The CDR3 spells CASSSVHMGPLHF. CDR3 DNA sequence: TGTGCCAGCAGTTCGGTTCACATGGGGCCCCTCCACTTT.

This sequence joins TRBV3-1 and TRBJ2-1, with D maybe TRBD1 (5 bases). The CDR3 is 12 residues long. Germline CDR1 reads LGHDT; CDR2 reads YNNKEL (reference sequence). Between the trimmed V and J ends, which lost 4 bases and 9 bases, there was a span of 10 bases. CDR3 in amino acids: CASSLQGPEQFF. The CDR3 DNA follows: TGTGCCAGCAGCCTCCAGGGCCCTGAGCAGTTCTTC.

This clonotype was counted at least ten times. This chain uses TRBV12-3 or TRBV12-4 with TRBJ2-7; D call uncertain. Trimming cost V 3 bases and J 2 bases, with 5 bases left between them. The length of the CDR3 is 12 residues. The DNA for the CDR3 is TGTGCCAGCAGTTTTGGGACCTACGAGCAGTACGTC. Translated: CASSFGTYEQYV.

On this clonotype: The junction departs from germline at one end; a sequencing error may be responsible. The V gene is TRBV4-2, the J gene TRBJ2-7; 7 nucleotides align to TRBD2. This CDR3 region has 15 residues. From germline, CDR1 is LGHNA and CDR2 YNFKEQ. The CDR3 protein is CARSPGLLGGYEQYF. DNA of the CDR3: TGTGCCAGGAGCCCCGGACTCCTGGGGGGGTACGAGCAGTACTTC.

The rearrangement joins TRBV3-1 to TRBJ2-2, with D unclear. Germline CDR1 LGHDT, CDR2 YNNKEL (reference sequence). V was cut by 0 bases and J by 8 bases, with 7 bases left in between. This CDR3 spans 13 amino acids. DNA for the CDR3: TGTGCCAGCAGCCAAGATATCGGGGGGGAGCTGTTTTTT. It translates to CASSQDIGGELFF.

At least ten counts were recorded for this clonotype. This rearrangement joins TRBV12-3 or TRBV12-4 to TRBJ1-6; D is unclear. V gave up 3 bases and J gave up 7 bases, with 10 bases separating them. The CDR3 has 14 residues. In DNA form, the CDR3 reads TGTGCCAGCAGTTTCAAGGGTCTGAATTCACCCCTCCACTTT. It codes for CASSFKGLNSPLHF.

This clonotype occurred many times. The rearrangement uses TRBV9 and TRBJ1-1; no definite D call. Trimming pared 0 bases from V and 0 bases from J, leaving 6 bases between. CDR1 is SGDLS, CDR2 YYNGEE, per germline. The CDR3 totals 14 residues. The CDR3 DNA sequence: TGTGCCAGCAGCGTAGAAGGACTGAACACTGAAGCTTTCTTT. This codes for CASSVEGLNTEAFF.

Many counts were recorded for this clonotype. The chain couples TRBV5-1 to TRBJ2-7; no definite D call. Between the trimmed V and J ends, which lost 4 bases and 1 base, there was a span of 12 bases. In germline, CDR1 is SGHRS, CDR2 YFSETQ. CDR3 length equals 14 residues. CDR3 sequence: CASSLDLHSYEQYV. In DNA, the CDR3 is TGCGCCAGCAGCCTGGACCTTCATTCCTACGAGCAGTACGTC.